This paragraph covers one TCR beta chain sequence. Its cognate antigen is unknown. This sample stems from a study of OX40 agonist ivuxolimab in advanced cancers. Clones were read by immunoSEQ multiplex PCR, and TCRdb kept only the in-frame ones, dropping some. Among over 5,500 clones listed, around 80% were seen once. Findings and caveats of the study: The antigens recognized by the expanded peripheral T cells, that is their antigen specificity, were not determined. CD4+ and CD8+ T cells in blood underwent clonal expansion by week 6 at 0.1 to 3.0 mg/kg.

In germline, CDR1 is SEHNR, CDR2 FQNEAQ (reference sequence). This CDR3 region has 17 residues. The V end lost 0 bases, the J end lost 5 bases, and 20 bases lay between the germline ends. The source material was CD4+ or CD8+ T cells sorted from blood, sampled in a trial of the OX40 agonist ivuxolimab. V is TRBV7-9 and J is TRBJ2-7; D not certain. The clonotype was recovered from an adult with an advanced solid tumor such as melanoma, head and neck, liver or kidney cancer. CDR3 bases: TGTGCCAGCAGCTTAGCTGACCCGTTTAGGGTTAACGACGAGCAGTACTTC. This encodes CASSLADPFRVNDEQYF.